The 4 T cell receptor beta chains below come from one sample, sequenced in a study of CD8+CD57+ T cells in acquired aplastic anemia. Profiles of TCR beta VDJ and CDR3 were generated from a genomic DNA template. From the reads, TCRdb called clonotypes with MiXCR, one entry per CDR3 protein. The sample includes 200,000 to 250,000 distinct CDR3 sequences, 65% of them seen just once. It was patients with CD8+CD57+ cell expansion by flow cytometry who were chosen for sequencing. The sample was sorted CD4+, CD8+, or CD8+CD57+ T cells (not recorded which) from PBMCs. All receptors come from a human donor with aplastic anemia.

The V gene is TRBV15, the J gene TRBJ2-2, with 7 bases identical to TRBD2. Germline V gives CDR1 LNHNV, CDR2 YYDKDF (reference sequence). The junction had 10 bases not matched to a gene; V was cut back by 4 bases and J by 5 bases. The CDR3 covers 16 residues. As DNA, the CDR3 is TGTGCCACCAGCACCTACCAAGGAGCGGGGACCGGGGAGCTGTTTTTT. The encoded protein is CATSTYQGAGTGELFF.

In DNA form, the CDR3 reads TGCGCCAGCAGTGATGAGCAGGTACGCTCTGGGGCCAACGTCCTGACTTTC. The encoded protein is CASSDEQVRSGANVLTF. The chain is built from TRBV10-2 and TRBJ2-6; D remains unclear. V lost 3 bases and J lost 0, with 12 bases in between. Germline CDR1 WSHSY, CDR2 SAAADI. The CDR3 has 17 residues.

This clonotype was seen only a few times. One end of the junction does not line up with germline, which may come from a read error. V is TRBV4-2 and J is TRBJ2-5; D possibly corresponds to TRBD2 (5 bases). The CDR3 spans 14 residues. Per germline, CDR1 LGHNA and CDR2 YNFKEQ. The CDR3 DNA is TGTGCCAGCAACCAACTCGGGGAACCAGAGACCCAGTACTTC. It yields the protein CASNQLGEPETQYF.

This clonotype was seen only a few times. The chain links TRBV20-1 to TRBJ1-1, with D uncertain. Germline-derived CDR1 and CDR2 are DFQATT and SNEGSKA (reference sequence). The V end was cut by 3 bases, the J end by 0 bases, with 8 bases between. This CDR3 contains 13 residues. CDR3 DNA sequence: TGCAGTGCTAGTCGGGGAGTGAACACTGAAGCTTTCTTT. It is translated as CSASRGVNTEAFF.